This entry lists 9 T cell receptor beta chains sequenced from one sample in a study of blood T cell repertoires in COVID-19. Sequencing was performed with immunoSEQ multiplex PCR; in TCRdb, only in-frame clones are kept and a portion is missing. Found here are about 78,000 clones, 60% to 85% of them singletons; the top ten hold around 10%. Material for sequencing was peripheral blood. These receptors originate from a human donor in a cohort sampled during active COVID-19.

The chain joins TRBV6-2 or TRBV6-3 to TRBJ2-7; D is unclear. The CDR3 is 16 residues long. Germline CDR1 MNHEY, CDR2 SVGEGT. Trimming pared 2 bases from V and 5 bases from J, leaving 19 bases between. The DNA for the CDR3 is TGTGCCAGCAGTTACCCGCAGATAAGGAAAGAGGACGAGCAGTACTTC. Residues: CASSYPQIRKEDEQYF.

The chain couples TRBV4-1 to TRBJ2-7, with 7 positions matching TRBD1. Trimming cost V 0 bases and J 3 bases; bases outside gene matches: 8. Looked up from germline, CDR1 is MGHRA and CDR2 is YSYEKL. This CDR3 region has 16 residues. The CDR3 protein is CASSQDPDRAVYEQYF. The CDR3 DNA reads as TGCGCCAGCAGCCAAGACCCTGACAGGGCAGTCTACGAGCAGTACTTC.

The chain links TRBV28 to TRBJ1-2, with D possibly matching TRBD1 (6 bases). V dropped 5 bases and J dropped 4 bases, with 11 bases sitting between them. The CDR3 is 13 amino acids. Germline CDR1 and CDR2: MDHEN and SYDVKM. In nucleotides, the CDR3 is TGTGCCAGCAGTCAGGGACATGTCTATGGCTACACCTTC. Protein: CASSQGHVYGYTF.

This clone was counted a few times. V usage is TRBV28 and J usage is TRBJ1-6, with D perhaps TRBD1 (5 bases). Germline V gives CDR1 MDHEN, CDR2 SYDVKM. The CDR3 has 13 amino acids. The ends were cut back, 6 bases at V and 7 bases at J, with 10 bases in the middle. The CDR3 bases are TGTGCCAGCAGGGCGGGGGTGAATTCACCCCTCCACTTT. Protein sequence: CASRAGVNSPLHF.

This chain connects TRBV10-3 to TRBJ2-7; 10 nucleotides line up with TRBD1. The CDR3 is 16 amino acids. Germline-derived CDR1 and CDR2 are ENHRY and SYGVKD. V dropped 6 bases and J dropped 4; count of bases not matched to a gene: 12. This chain's CDR3 is CAISQPPGQGPYEQYF. The DNA for the CDR3 is TGTGCCATCAGCCAACCCCCGGGACAGGGGCCATACGAGCAGTACTTC.

The chain carries TRBV19 and TRBJ1-2, with 7 bases lining up with TRBD1. This CDR3 contains 13 residues. V trimming: 6 bases; J trimming: 2 bases; junction bases outside the gene matches: 3. Germline CDR1 and CDR2: LNHDA and SQIVND (reference sequence). CDR3: CASSTGVNYGYTF. CDR3 bases: TGTGCCAGTAGCACAGGGGTGAACTATGGCTACACCTTC.

V is TRBV19 and J is TRBJ1-3, with D perhaps matching TRBD1 (5 bases). CDR1 is LNHDA and CDR2 is SQIVND in the germline V gene (reference sequence). The CDR3 covers 14 residues. Trimming removed 5 bases from V and 6 bases from J, with 14 bases in between. The CDR3 here is CASSARVGENTIYF. The CDR3 coding sequence is TGTGCCAGTAGTGCCAGGGTAGGAGAAAACACCATATATTTT.

The chain links TRBV3-1 (or the pseudogene TRBV3-2) to TRBJ1-6, with D tentatively TRBD1 (6 bases). V was shortened by 4 bases and J by 4 bases, with 14 bases between the two germline ends. The germline V gene has CDR1 LGHDT and CDR2 YNNKEL (reference sequence). CDR3 size: 16 residues. CDR3 sequence reads: CASSLSGTLYNSPLHF. The CDR3 bases are TGTGCCAGCAGCCTTAGCGGGACACTTTATAATTCACCCCTCCACTTT.

This clone was seen only a few times. The chain employs TRBV2 and TRBJ2-3; D is unclear. Trimming pared 8 bases from V and 6 bases from J, leaving 9 bases between. In germline, CDR1 is SNHLY, CDR2 FYNNEI. This CDR3 region has 11 residues. The CDR3 DNA reads TGTGCCAGCGAGAACGCGGATACGCAGTATTTT. Its protein product is CASENADTQYF.